This TCR beta chain was recovered during a study of shared clonotypes between healthy human individuals. On the study more broadly: The donor pool was made up of a couple of women and three men aged 18 to 49. General study points: Richness estimates generally favored naive over memory subsets. Between a handful of donors, naive CD4 clonotypes were shared at a level of around 5.1%.

A word on this clone: What it recognizes is unknown.

Only in-frame clones appear in the TCRdb table, and some are missing; sequencing was by immunoSEQ multiplex PCR. Of a few million clones in the sample, more than 85% were seen once. V was shortened by 0 bases and J by 7 bases, with 16 bases between the two germline ends. The CDR3 loop spans 16 amino acids. Germline lookup yields CDR1 SGDLS and CDR2 YYNGEE. The chain combines TRBV9 with TRBJ2-2, with D perhaps matching TRBD1 or TRBD2 (5 bases each). The origin of this receptor is a man aged 18 to 30 in good health. Some clones in this sample may be carry-over from other donors' samples. Sequenced input: naive CD4+ T cells from PBMCs. Subset specified: CD45RA+ positively selected. The CDR3 reads CASSVGTGTLGGELFF. The CDR3 bases are TGTGCCAGCAGCGTAGGGACCGGGACCCTCGGCGGGGAGCTGTTTTTT.